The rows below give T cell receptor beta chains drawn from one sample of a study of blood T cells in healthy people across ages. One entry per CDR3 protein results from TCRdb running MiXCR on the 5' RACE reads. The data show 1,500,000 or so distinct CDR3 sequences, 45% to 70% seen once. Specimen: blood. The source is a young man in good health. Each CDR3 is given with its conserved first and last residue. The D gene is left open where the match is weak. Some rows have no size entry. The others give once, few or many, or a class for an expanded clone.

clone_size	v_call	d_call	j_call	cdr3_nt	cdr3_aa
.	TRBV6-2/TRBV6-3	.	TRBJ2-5	TGTGCCAGCAGTTACCCTCCGGAAGGCGGTGGGGGAAACTGGGAGACCCAGTACTTC	CASSYPPEGGGGNWETQYF
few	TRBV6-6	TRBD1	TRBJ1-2	TGTGCCAGCGCAAGAACCGGGACAGATTATAGCTACACCTTC	CASARTGTDYSYTF
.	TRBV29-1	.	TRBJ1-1	TGCAGCGTTACAGGTTACGGAGACACTGAAGCTTTCTTT	CSVTGYGDTEAFF
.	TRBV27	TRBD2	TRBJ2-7	TGTGCCAGCAGTTTCGCGGGAGGGATCTACGAGCAGTACTTC	CASSFAGGIYEQYF
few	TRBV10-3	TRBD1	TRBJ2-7	TGTGCCATCAGACTCGGACAGGGGTCCGAGCAGTACTTC	CAIRLGQGSEQYF
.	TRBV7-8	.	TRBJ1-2	TGTGCCAGCAGCTTTTTGGGTACCGGCTACACCTTC	CASSFLGTGYTF
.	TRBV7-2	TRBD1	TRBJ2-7	TGTGCCAGCAGCTTAGTGGCGGACAGGGACAACGAGCAGTACTTC	CASSLVADRDNEQYF
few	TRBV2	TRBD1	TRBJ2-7	TGTGCCAGCAGGGAAGGACAGGGTCCTTCCTACGAGCAGTACTTC	CASREGQGPSYEQYF
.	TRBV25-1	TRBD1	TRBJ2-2	TGTGCCAGCAGCCGCGACAGGGCGCGTGGCACCGGGGAGCTGTTTTTT	CASSRDRARGTGELFF
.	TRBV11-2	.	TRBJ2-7	TGTGCCAGCAGCTTAGGTCGGGGCAAGCACGAGCAGTACTTC	CASSLGRGKHEQYF
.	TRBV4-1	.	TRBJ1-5	TGCGCCAGCAGCCCAATGACGACAGCTTATAGCAATCAGCCCCAGCATTTT	CASSPMTTAYSNQPQHF
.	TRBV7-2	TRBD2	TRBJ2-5	TGTGCCAGCAGCCCGTATCCGGGACTAGGGGTTGGGGGGAACCAGTACTTC	CASSPYPGLGVGGNQYF
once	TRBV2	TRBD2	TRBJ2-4	TGTGCCAGCAGCACCACGACTAGCGGGCCCCTCGAAAACATTCAGTACTTC	CASSTTTSGPLENIQYF
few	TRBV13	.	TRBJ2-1	TGTGCCAGCTTACGCTCCCCGGCGGGTGAGCAGTTCTTC	CASLRSPAGEQFF
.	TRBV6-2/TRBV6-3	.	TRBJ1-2	TGTGCCAGCAGTTCCCTCCGGACCGGCTATGGCTACAACTTC	CASSSLRTGYGYNF
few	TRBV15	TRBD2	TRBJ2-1	TGTGCCACCAGCGGAGGGACTAGCGGTTTTTCCTACAATGAGCAGTTCTTC	CATSGGTSGFSYNEQFF
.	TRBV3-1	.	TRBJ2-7	TGTGCCAGCAGCCAACTCGGGGGTTACGAGCAGTACTTC	CASSQLGGYEQYF
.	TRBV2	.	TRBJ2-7	TGTGCCAGCAGTGAAACCCGGAACAGAGCCTCCTACGAGCAGTACTTC	CASSETRNRASYEQYF
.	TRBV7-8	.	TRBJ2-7	TGTGCCAGCAGCTTAGACGGCGGGGCCCCCTACGAGCAGTACTTC	CASSLDGGAPYEQYF
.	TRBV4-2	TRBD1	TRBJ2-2	TGTGCCAGCAGCCACGGGACAGAGGGGGCCGGGGAGCTGTTTTTT	CASSHGTEGAGELFF
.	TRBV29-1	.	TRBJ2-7	TGCAGCGTTGTTAACAGGGCCGAGCAGTACTTC	CSVVNRAEQYF
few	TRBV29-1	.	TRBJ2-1	TGCAGCGTTGCCCCCGGGAGTAACAATGAGCAGTTCTTC	CSVAPGSNNEQFF
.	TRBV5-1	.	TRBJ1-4	TGCGCCAGCAGCTTGGCTTCAGGTCTGGGAAAACTGTTTTTT	CASSLASGLGKLFF
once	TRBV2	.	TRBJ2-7	TGTGCCAGCAGGGCTAGGGGTTTCGAGCAGTACTTC	CASRARGFEQYF
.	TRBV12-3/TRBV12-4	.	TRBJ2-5	TGTGCCAGCAGCTCGGGTGCAGTTCAAGAGACCCAGTACTTC	CASSSGAVQETQYF
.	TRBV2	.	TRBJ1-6	TGTGCCAGCAACAGTAGCCCAAATTCACCCCTCCACTTT	CASNSSPNSPLHF
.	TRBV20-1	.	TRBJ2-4	TGCAGTGCCCTGGCTATGGGGCTAGCCAAAAACATTCAGTACTTC	CSALAMGLAKNIQYF
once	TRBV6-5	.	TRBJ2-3	TGTGCCAGCAGGACGGGGGTACCCGATACGCAGTATTTT	CASRTGVPDTQYF
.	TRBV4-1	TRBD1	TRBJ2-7	TGCGCCAGCAGCCAAGAAACAGGGGAACGAGAGCACGAGCAGTACTTC	CASSQETGEREHEQYF